These 14 T cell receptor beta chains share one sample of origin, sequenced in a study of T cell clonality in common variable immunodeficiency. Clones were sequenced by immunoSEQ multiplex PCR, and TCRdb holds only the in-frame ones, with some missing. This sample has approximately 40,000 clones, each found more than once. Sequenced material: peripheral blood mononuclear cells. These receptors all stem from a person aged 18 to 75 in good health.

Ten or more counts support this clone. The missing CDR3 end, 3 residues past where the read stops, is filled in from the germline J gene. This chain uses TRBV7-9 with TRBJ1-1; 7 nucleotides agree with TRBD1. This CDR3 is built from 13 residues. Germline V gene sequence: CDR1 SEHNR, CDR2 FQNEAQ (reference sequence). The V and J ends lost 11 bases and 5 bases, in that order; junction bases with no gene match: 11. The CDR3 DNA, read in part, is TGTGCCGTCAGGACAGGTTACCAAACTGAA. It specifies CAVRTGYQTE. The CDR3, in full, reads CAVRTGYQTEAFF.

Ten or more counts support this clone. Read coverage stops 3 residues before the CDR3 terminus; the germline J gene supplies the remainder. The chain combines TRBV5-1 with TRBJ1-4; D perhaps matches TRBD1 (6 bases). Trimming removed 3 bases from V and 8 bases from J, with 14 bases in between. Germline CDR1 SGHRS, CDR2 YFSETQ. The CDR3 runs 14 residues. The CDR3 spells CASSSAGGREKLFF. The CDR3 DNA, read in part, is TGCGCCAGCAGCTCCGCCGGGGGGCGGGAAAAA.

Of note for this clone: The sequenced fragment ends 3 residues before the CDR3 boundary, so the rest is inferred from the germline J gene. This rearrangement joins TRBV11-2 to TRBJ2-1, with TRBD2 matching over 8 bases. The V and J ends lost 2 bases and 7 bases, in that order; junction bases with no gene match: 7. The germline gives CDR1 SGHAT, CDR2 FQNNGV. CDR3 length: 15 residues. Here the CDR3 reads CASSLMRTSMNEQFF. CDR3 DNA (partial): TGTGCCAGCAGCTTAATGAGGACTAGCATGAATGAG.

There are many counts of this clone. The CDR3 is cut off 3 residues early in the read; its end comes from the germline J gene. The chain links TRBV6-1 to TRBJ1-5; maybe TRBD1 (5 bases). From germline, CDR1 is MNHNS and CDR2 SASEGT. This CDR3 comprises 17 residues. Trimming removed 2 bases from V and 3 bases from J, with 17 bases in between. This CDR3 reads CASSETPGGGNNQPQHF. CDR3 bases read: TGTGCCAGCAGTGAAACCCCCGGGGGGGGGAACAATCAGCCC.

This clone was recorded many times. The CDR3 end is not reached by the read, which stops 3 residues before it; the germline J gene fills it in. The chain employs TRBV18 and TRBJ2-3; tentative D call: TRBD2 (6 bases). Germline V gene lookup returns CDR1 KGHSH and CDR2 LQKENI. This CDR3 has 13 residues. V was clipped by 6 bases and J by 0 bases, with 7 bases between them. The part of the CDR3 DNA that was read is TGTGCCAGCTCCGGGACTAGCACAGATACG. As protein: CASSGTSTDT. From start to end, the CDR3 is CASSGTSTDTQYF. The whole variable domain, remainder taken from reference TRBV18 and TRBJ2-3, is NAGVMQNPRHLVRRRGQEARLRCSPMKGHSHVYWYRQLPEEGLKFMVYLQKENIIDESGMPKERFSAEFPKEGPSILRIQQVVRGDSAAYFCASSGTSTDTQYFGPGTRLTVL.

This clone was recorded at least ten times. The sequence runs out 3 residues before the end of the CDR3; the remainder is reconstructed from the germline J gene. The chain carries TRBV5-5 and TRBJ2-1, with D perhaps being TRBD1 or TRBD2 (5 bases each). The CDR3 consists of 15 residues. Between the trimmed V and J ends, which lost 4 bases and 0 bases, there was a span of 11 bases. The germline V gene encodes CDR1 SGHKS and CDR2 YYEKEE (reference sequence). CDR3 amino acids: CASSLEGNSYNEQFF. The sequenced part of the CDR3 DNA is TGTGCCAGCAGCCTAGAGGGGAACTCCTACAATGAG.

This clone was recorded at least ten times. The CDR3 end is not reached by the read, which stops 3 residues before it; the germline J gene fills it in. The rearrangement links TRBV30 to TRBJ1-5; D remains ambiguous. Trimming removed 2 bases from V and 0 bases from J, with 5 bases in between. Germline V gives CDR1 GTSNPN, CDR2 SVGIG (reference sequence). CDR3 size: 13 residues. The covered CDR3 bases are TGTGCCTGGAGTCCTCTTAGCAATCAGCCC. It codes for CAWSPLSNQP. The CDR3 reads in full as CAWSPLSNQPQHF.

This clone has ten or more counts. CDR3 amino acids: CASSSQGGQGAEAFF. The CDR3 bases that were read are TGTGCCAGCAGCTCGCAGGGGGGTCAGGGAGCTGAA. The chain recombines TRBV7-9 with TRBJ1-1; 7 bases align to TRBD1. Coverage ceases 3 residues before the CDR3 finishes, and the germline J gene fills in the end. Germline assignment: CDR1 SEHNR and CDR2 FQNEAQ (reference sequence). Trimming removed 4 bases from V and 6 bases from J; junction bases left unmatched: 11. The CDR3 sequence is 15 residues long.

This clone was seen at least ten times. The observed sequence ends 3 residues before the CDR3 terminus, with the missing tail filled in from the germline J gene. The V gene is TRBV19, the J gene TRBJ2-5; 15 positions agree with TRBD2. Trimming took 3 bases from V and 4 from J; bases not matched to a gene: 3. Germline V gene data show CDR1 as LNHDA and CDR2 as SQIVND (reference sequence). The CDR3 runs 16 residues. The CDR3 DNA, read in part, is TGTGCCAGTAGTATTTGGACTAGCGGGGGGGGAGAGACC. Translated, it gives CASSIWTSGGGET. The entire CDR3 protein is CASSIWTSGGGETQYF.

The table lists this clone with many counts. With the read ending 3 residues before the CDR3 end, the germline J gene is used to fill in that end. The chain has TRBV20-1 and TRBJ2-2; 7 bases are shared with TRBD2. The CDR3 has 17 amino acids. Per the germline V gene, CDR1 is DFQATT and CDR2 is SNEGSKA (reference sequence). The ends lost 2 bases at V and 4 bases at J; junction bases unmatched: 13. Incomplete CDR3 DNA: TGCAGTGCTAGACGCGGCGCGGGGAGGGAGGCCACCGGGGAG. Translation: CSARRGAGREATGE. In full, the CDR3 reads CSARRGAGREATGELFF.

This clone was counted many times. The DNA ends 3 residues before the CDR3 does, and the rest of the CDR3 is filled in from the germline J gene. The chain combines TRBV6-1 with TRBJ2-3, with 10 bases lining up with TRBD2. Trimming removed 3 bases from V and 2 bases from J; junction bases left unmatched: 5. The CDR3 has 16 residues. The germline V gene encodes CDR1 MNHNS and CDR2 SASEGT. The CDR3 is CASSELSGGATDTQYF. CDR3 bases read: TGTGCCAGCAGTGAGTTAAGCGGGGGGGCCACAGATACG.

The sample holds many counts of this clone. The read terminates 3 residues before the CDR3 end, so the remaining end is supplied by the germline J gene. J is TRBJ2-4 and V is TRBV7-8; D assignment may be TRBD1 or TRBD2 (6 bases each). CDR1 and CDR2 (germline): SGHVS, FQNEAQ. The CDR3 covers 16 residues. V was trimmed by 0 bases and J by 7 bases, leaving 16 bases between them. CDR3 sequence reads: CASSLATGGRGNIQYF. The sequenced CDR3 bases are TGTGCCAGCAGCTTAGCGACAGGAGGGCGCGGGAACATT.

This clone showed up many times. The read ends 3 residues early relative to the CDR3; the germline J gene fills the gap. The rearrangement joins TRBV7-9 to TRBJ2-3; 8 nucleotides match TRBD2. This CDR3 region has 14 residues. V was clipped by 7 bases and J by 4 bases; unmatched bases: 7. Germline V gene lookup returns CDR1 SEHNR and CDR2 FQNEAQ (reference sequence). Partial CDR3 DNA: TGTGCCAGCACCCAGCGGGGGCCGCCAGATACG. Protein product: CASTQRGPPDT. The whole CDR3 is CASTQRGPPDTQYF.

In this sample, this clone turned up many times. The observed sequence ends 3 residues before the CDR3 terminus, with the missing tail filled in from the germline J gene. The gene calls are TRBV6-2 or TRBV6-3 and TRBJ1-2, with 9 bases matching TRBD1. The trim removed 2 bases at V and 4 bases at J, leaving 8 bases unmatched. Germline values: CDR1 MNHEY, CDR2 SVGEGT. CDR3 length: 16 residues. The CDR3 reads CASSYSGTGYGYGYTF. CDR3 bases read: TGTGCCAGCAGTTACAGCGGGACAGGGTATGGCTATGGC.